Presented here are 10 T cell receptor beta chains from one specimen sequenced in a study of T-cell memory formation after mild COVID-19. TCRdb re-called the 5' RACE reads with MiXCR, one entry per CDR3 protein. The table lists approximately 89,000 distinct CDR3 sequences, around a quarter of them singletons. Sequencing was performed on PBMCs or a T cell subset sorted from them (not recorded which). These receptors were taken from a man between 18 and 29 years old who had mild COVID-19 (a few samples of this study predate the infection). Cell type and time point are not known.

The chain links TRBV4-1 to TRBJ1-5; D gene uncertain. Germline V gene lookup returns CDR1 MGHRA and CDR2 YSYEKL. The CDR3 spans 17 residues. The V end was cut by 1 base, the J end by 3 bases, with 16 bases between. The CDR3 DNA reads TGCGCCAGCAGCCAAGTAGGGCTCCGGGGTCCCAATCAGCCCCAGCATTTT. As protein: CASSQVGLRGPNQPQHF.

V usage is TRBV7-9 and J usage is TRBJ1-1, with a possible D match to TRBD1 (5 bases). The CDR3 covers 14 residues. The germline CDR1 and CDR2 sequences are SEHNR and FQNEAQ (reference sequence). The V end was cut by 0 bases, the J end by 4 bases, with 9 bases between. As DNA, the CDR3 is TGTGCCAGCAGCTTAGCACCAGGGACCACTGAAGCTTTCTTT. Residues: CASSLAPGTTEAFF. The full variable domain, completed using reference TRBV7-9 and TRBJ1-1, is DTGVSQNPRHKITKRGQNVTFRCDPISEHNRLYWYRQTLGQGPEFLTYFQNEAQLEKSRLLSDRFSAERPKGSFSTLEIQRTEQGDSAMYLCASSLAPGTTEAFFGQGTRLTVV.

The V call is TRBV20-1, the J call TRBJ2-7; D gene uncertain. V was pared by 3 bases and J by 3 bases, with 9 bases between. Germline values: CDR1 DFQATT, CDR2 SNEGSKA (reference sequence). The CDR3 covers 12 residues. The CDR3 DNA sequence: TGCAGTGCTAGTCGGTCAGTCTACGAGCAGTACGTC. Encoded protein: CSASRSVYEQYV.

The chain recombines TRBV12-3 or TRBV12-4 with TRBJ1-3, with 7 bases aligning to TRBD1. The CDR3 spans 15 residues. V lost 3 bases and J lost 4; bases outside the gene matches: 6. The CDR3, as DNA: TGTGCCAGCAGTTTGAGGGACAGATCGGGAAACACCATATATTTT. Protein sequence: CASSLRDRSGNTIYF.

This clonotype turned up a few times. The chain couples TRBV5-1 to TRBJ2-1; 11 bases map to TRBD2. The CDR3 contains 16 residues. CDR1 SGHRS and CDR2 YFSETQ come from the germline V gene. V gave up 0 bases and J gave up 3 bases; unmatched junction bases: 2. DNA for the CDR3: TGCGCCAGCAGCTTGGGGGGGACTAGCGGCTACAATGAGCAGTTCTTC. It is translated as CASSLGGTSGYNEQFF.

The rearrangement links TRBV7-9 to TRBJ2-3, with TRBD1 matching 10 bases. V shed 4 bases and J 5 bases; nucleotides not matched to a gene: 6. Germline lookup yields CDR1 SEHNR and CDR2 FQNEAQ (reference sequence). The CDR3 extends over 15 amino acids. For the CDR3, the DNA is TGTGCCAGCAGCTCAGAGACAGGGGGCGAAGATACGCAGTATTTT. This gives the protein CASSSETGGEDTQYF.

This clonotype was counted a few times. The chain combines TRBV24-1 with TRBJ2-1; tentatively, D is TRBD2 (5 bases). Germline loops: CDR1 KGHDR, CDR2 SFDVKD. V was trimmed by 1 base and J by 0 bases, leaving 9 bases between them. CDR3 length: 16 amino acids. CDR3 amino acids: CATSDFGGSSYNEQFF. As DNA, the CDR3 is TGTGCCACCAGTGATTTCGGAGGAAGCTCCTACAATGAGCAGTTCTTC.

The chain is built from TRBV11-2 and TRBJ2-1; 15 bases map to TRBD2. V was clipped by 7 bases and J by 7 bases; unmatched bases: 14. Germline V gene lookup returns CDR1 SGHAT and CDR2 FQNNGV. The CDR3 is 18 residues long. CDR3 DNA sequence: TGTGCCAGCATCGTAGGACTAGCGGGGGGGCCGTTTAGAAATGAGCAGTTCTTC. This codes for CASIVGLAGGPFRNEQFF.

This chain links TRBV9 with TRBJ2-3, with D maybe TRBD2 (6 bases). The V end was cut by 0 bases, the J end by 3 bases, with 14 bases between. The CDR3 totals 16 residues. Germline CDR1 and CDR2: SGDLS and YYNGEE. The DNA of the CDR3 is TGTGCCAGCAGCGTAGAAGGTAGAGCGGGTACAGATACGCAGTATTTT. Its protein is CASSVEGRAGTDTQYF.

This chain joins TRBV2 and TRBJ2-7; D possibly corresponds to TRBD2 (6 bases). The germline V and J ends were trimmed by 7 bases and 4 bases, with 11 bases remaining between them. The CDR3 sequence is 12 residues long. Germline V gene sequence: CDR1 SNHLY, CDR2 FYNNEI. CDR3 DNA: TGTGCCAGCATGGCGGGAACTTACGAGCAGTACGTC. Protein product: CASMAGTYEQYV.